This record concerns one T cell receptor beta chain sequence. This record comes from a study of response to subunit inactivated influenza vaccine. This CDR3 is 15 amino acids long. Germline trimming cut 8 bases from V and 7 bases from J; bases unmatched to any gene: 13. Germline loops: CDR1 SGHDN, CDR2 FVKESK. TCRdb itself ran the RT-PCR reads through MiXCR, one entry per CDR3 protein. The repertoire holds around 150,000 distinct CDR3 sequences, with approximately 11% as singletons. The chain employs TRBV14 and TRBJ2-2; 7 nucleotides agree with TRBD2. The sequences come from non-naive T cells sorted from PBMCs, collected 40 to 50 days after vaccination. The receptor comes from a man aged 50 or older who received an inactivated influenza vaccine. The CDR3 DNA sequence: TGTGCCAGCGGCTCAGCGGGACTAAATTACGGGGAGCTGTTTTTT. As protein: CASGSAGLNYGELFF. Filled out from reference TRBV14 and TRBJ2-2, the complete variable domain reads EAGVTQFPSHSVIEKGQTVTLRCDPISGHDNLYWYRRVMGKEIKFLLHFVKESKQDESGMPNNRFLAERTGGTYSTLKVQPAELEDSGVYFCASGSAGLNYGELFFGEGSRLTVL.